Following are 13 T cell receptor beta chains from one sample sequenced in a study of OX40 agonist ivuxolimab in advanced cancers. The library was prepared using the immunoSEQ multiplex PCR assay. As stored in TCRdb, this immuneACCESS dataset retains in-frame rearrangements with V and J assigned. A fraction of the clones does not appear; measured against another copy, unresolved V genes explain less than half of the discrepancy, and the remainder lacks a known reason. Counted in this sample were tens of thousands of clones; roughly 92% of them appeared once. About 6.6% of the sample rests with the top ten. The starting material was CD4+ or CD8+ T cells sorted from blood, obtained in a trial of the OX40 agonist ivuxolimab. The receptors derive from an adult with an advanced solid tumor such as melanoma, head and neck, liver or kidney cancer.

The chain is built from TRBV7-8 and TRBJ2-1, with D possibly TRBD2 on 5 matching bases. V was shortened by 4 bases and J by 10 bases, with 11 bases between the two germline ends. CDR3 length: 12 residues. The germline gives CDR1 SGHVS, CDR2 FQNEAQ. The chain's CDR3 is CASSYGRGEQFF. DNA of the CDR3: TGTGCCAGCAGCTACGGACGGGGAGAGCAGTTCTTC.

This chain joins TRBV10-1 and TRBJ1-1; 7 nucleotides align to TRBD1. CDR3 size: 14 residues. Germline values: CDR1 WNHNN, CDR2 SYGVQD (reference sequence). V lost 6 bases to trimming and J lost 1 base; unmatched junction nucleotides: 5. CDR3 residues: CASSPRGSNTEAFF. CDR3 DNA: TGCGCCAGCAGCCCCAGGGGGTCGAACACTGAAGCTTTCTTT.

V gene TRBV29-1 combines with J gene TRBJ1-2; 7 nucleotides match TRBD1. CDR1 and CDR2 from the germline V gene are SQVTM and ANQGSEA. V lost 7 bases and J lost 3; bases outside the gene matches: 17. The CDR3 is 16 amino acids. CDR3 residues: CSAEPLTGWSDYGYTF. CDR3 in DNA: TGCAGCGCCGAGCCCCTGACAGGGTGGTCCGACTATGGCTACACCTTC.

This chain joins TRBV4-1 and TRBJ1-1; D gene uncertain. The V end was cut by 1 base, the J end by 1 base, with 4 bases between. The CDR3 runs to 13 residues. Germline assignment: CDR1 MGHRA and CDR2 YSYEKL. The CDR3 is CASSQGQNTEAFF. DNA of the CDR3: TGCGCCAGCAGCCAAGGGCAGAACACTGAAGCTTTCTTT.

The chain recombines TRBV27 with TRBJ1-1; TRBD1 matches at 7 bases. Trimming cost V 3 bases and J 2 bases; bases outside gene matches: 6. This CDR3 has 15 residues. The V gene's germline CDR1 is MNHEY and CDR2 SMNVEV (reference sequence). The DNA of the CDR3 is TGTGCCAGCAGTTTGCGACGGGACAGCAACACTGAAGCTTTCTTT. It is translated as CASSLRRDSNTEAFF.

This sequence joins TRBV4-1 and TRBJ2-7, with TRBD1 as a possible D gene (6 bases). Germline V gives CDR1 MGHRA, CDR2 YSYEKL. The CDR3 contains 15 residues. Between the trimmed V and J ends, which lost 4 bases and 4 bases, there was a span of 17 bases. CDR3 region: CASSLEPGQVYEQYF. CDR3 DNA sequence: TGCGCCAGCAGCCTTGAACCGGGACAAGTGTACGAGCAGTACTTC.

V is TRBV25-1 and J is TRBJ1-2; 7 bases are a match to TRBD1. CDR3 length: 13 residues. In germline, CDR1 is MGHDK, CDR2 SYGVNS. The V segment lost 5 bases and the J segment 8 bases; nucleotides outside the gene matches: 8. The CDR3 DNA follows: TGTGCCAGCAGTTCGGGACAGTTGCTCGGCTACACCTTC. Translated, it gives CASSSGQLLGYTF.

The CDR3 is CASSLSEQQPQHF. The CDR3 bases are TGTGCCAGCAGCCTCAGTGAGCAACAGCCCCAGCATTTT. The chain uses TRBV27 and TRBJ1-5; no clear D. Trimming removed 6 bases at V and 7 bases at J, with 13 bases between. Germline V gene lookup returns CDR1 MNHEY and CDR2 SMNVEV (reference sequence). This CDR3 comprises 13 residues.

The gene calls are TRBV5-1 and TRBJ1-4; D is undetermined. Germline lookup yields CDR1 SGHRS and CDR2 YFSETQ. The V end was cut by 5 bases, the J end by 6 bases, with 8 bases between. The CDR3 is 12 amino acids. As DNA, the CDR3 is TGCGCCAGCAGGTACCAGGATGAAAAACTGTTTTTT. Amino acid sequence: CASRYQDEKLFF.

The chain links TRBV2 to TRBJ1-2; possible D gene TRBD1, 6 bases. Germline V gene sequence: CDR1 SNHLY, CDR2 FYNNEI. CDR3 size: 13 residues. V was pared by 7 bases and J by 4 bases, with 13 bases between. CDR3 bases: TGTGCCAGCATACCACAGGGATTCTATGGCTACACCTTC. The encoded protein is CASIPQGFYGYTF. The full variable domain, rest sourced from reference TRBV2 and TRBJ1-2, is EPEVTQTPSHQVTQMGQEVILRCVPISNHLYFYWYRQILGQKVEFLVSFYNNEISEKSEIFDDQFSVERPDGSNFTLKIRSTKLEDSAMYFCASIPQGFYGYTFGSGTRLTVV.

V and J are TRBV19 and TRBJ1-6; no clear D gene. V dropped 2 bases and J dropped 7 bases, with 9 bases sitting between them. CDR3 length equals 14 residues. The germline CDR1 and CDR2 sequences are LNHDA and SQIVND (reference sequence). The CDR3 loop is CASSITPVNSPLHF. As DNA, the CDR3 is TGTGCCAGTAGTATAACGCCAGTAAATTCACCCCTCCACTTT. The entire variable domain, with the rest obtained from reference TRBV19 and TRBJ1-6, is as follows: DGGITQSPKYLFRKEGQNVTLSCEQNLNHDAMYWYRQDPGQGLRLIYYSQIVNDFQKGDIAEGYSVSREKKESFPLTVTSAQKNPTAFYLCASSITPVNSPLHFGNGTRLTVT.

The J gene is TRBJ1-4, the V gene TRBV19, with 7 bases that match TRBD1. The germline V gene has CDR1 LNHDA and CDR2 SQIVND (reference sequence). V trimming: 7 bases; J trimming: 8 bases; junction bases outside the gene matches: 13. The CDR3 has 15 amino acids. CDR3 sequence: CASKPTTGAGEKLFF. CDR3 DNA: TGTGCCAGTAAGCCTACTACAGGGGCGGGCGAAAAACTGTTTTTT.

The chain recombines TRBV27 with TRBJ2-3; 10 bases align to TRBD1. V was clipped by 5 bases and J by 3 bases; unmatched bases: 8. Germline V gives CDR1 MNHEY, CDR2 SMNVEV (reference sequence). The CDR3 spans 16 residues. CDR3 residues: CASSPTGGELTDTQYF. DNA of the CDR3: TGTGCCAGCAGTCCGACAGGGGGCGAATTGACAGATACGCAGTATTTT.